Presented here are 32 T cell receptor beta chains from one specimen sequenced in a study of a mutant IDH1 vaccine in newly diagnosed glioma. For these receptors, no antigen is known. The method was immunoSEQ multiplex PCR; TCRdb's version includes in-frame clones alone and lacks a portion of them. Counted here are over 75,000 clones, around four fifths occurring once; the ten biggest clones make up around 5%. The time point is: week 47, end of study. Each vaccine dose was 300 ug of mutant IDH1 20-mer peptide, with topical imiquimod. The sequencing here drew on PBMCs, taken from a glioma patient whose treatment included an IDH1 peptide vaccine. The receptors were sampled from a man aged 40-49 years with glioma.

Many counts were recorded for this clone. V and J are TRBV4-3 and TRBJ1-3; D unresolved. Trimming removed 4 bases from V and 2 bases from J, with 12 bases in between. The germline V gene encodes CDR1 LGHNA and CDR2 YSLEER. The length of the CDR3 is 15 residues. CDR3 sequence: CASSRDLGAGNTIYF. DNA of the CDR3: TGCGCCAGCAGCCGAGACCTTGGGGCTGGAAACACCATATATTTT.

V is TRBV6-4 and J is TRBJ2-3; TRBD1 might be the D (5 bases). This CDR3 has 13 residues. Trimming removed 5 bases at V and 5 bases at J, with 11 bases between. Germline V gives CDR1 MRHNA, CDR2 SNTAGT. The CDR3 is CASSRTSEDTQYF. CDR3 DNA sequence: TGTGCCAGCAGTCGGACATCTGAAGATACGCAGTATTTT.

The chain employs TRBV19 and TRBJ2-1, with D tentatively TRBD1 (6 bases). Germline V gene lookup returns CDR1 LNHDA and CDR2 SQIVND (reference sequence). V lost 7 bases, J lost 0 bases, and 13 bases lay in between. The CDR3 length is 15 residues. The CDR3 sequence is CASTIRRGSYNEQFF. The CDR3 bases are TGTGCCAGTACCATACGCAGGGGCTCCTACAATGAGCAGTTCTTC.

The chain links TRBV7-8 to TRBJ2-7, with TRBD1 as a possible D gene (6 bases). The length of the CDR3 is 14 residues. From germline, CDR1 is SGHVS and CDR2 FQNEAQ. V was pared by 5 bases and J by 5 bases, with 16 bases between. CDR3 DNA: TGTGCCAGCAGCCTCCTGTGGACAGCCCACGAGCAGTACTTC. This sequence encodes CASSLLWTAHEQYF.

The sample holds one count of this clone. The chain joins TRBV4-3 to TRBJ1-5, with unresolved D. Trimming took 0 bases from V and 1 from J, leaving 7 bases between them. Germline CDR1 LGHNA, CDR2 YSLEER. This CDR3 is built from 15 residues. CDR3: CASSQDGGSNQPQHF. The CDR3 nucleotides are TGCGCCAGCAGCCAAGATGGAGGGAGCAATCAGCCCCAGCATTTT.

This chain uses TRBV9 with TRBJ2-3; D is possibly TRBD2 (6 bases). The V gene's germline CDR1 is SGDLS and CDR2 YYNGEE. CDR3 length equals 18 residues. V dropped 0 bases and J dropped 1 base, with 18 bases sitting between them. CDR3 coding DNA: TGTGCCAGCAGCGTAGAGGAGGGCCACCCGATAGGCACAGATACGCAGTATTTT. It yields the protein CASSVEEGHPIGTDTQYF.

V is TRBV29-1 and J is TRBJ2-7, with D perhaps TRBD1 or TRBD2 (5 bases each). This CDR3 contains 13 residues. Germline-derived CDR1 and CDR2 are SQVTM and ANQGSEA. V lost 6 bases and J 0 bases, leaving 12 bases between the germline ends. The chain's CDR3 is CSVKTGPSYEQYF. CDR3 bases: TGCAGCGTGAAGACGGGACCCTCCTACGAGCAGTACTTC.

The chain combines TRBV4-1 with TRBJ2-5; the D gene is possibly TRBD1 (6 bases). The tail of the sequence fits TRBJ2-7 better, so the J call may be wrong. CDR1 is MGHRA, CDR2 YSYEKL, per germline. The CDR3 extends over 14 amino acids. The CDR3 here is CASSLRQVSYEQYF. The CDR3 DNA follows: TGCGCCAGCAGCCTCCGACAGGTTTCCTACGAGCAGTACTTC.

The chain recombines TRBV19 with TRBJ1-1; D unclear. Germline V CDR1 and CDR2: LNHDA, SQIVND (reference sequence). This CDR3 has 12 residues. V was shortened by 3 bases and J by 11 bases, with 13 bases between the two germline ends. The CDR3 DNA reads TGTGCCAGTAGTATCGAGGTTAAAGCGGCTTTCTTT. The encoded protein is CASSIEVKAAFF. Variable domain in full (rest from reference TRBV19 and TRBJ1-1): DGGITQSPKYLFRKEGQNVTLSCEQNLNHDAMYWYRQDPGQGLRLIYYSQIVNDFQKGDIAEGYSVSREKKESFPLTVTSAQKNPTAFYLCASSIEVKAAFFGQGTRLTVV.

The rearrangement uses TRBV5-4 and TRBJ2-5, with D tentatively TRBD1 (6 bases). The germline V gene encodes CDR1 SGHNT and CDR2 YYREEE (reference sequence). This CDR3 spans 14 amino acids. The V end was cut by 0 bases, the J end by 4 bases, with 10 bases between. The CDR3, as DNA: TGTGCCAGCAGCTTGGAGCGAGGGGGAGAGACCCAGTACTTC. It codes for CASSLERGGETQYF.

This rearrangement joins TRBV7-8 to TRBJ2-7, with TRBD1 matching 9 bases. Trimming took 5 bases from V and 2 from J; bases not matched to a gene: 13. Germline V gene sequence: CDR1 SGHVS, CDR2 FQNEAQ. The CDR3 is 17 amino acids. The CDR3 DNA reads TGTGCCAGCAGCATCCACAGGGGGCGGTCGCCGGCCTACGAGCAGTACTTC. Translated, it gives CASSIHRGRSPAYEQYF.

The chain recombines TRBV29-1 with TRBJ2-5; D not certain. Germline V gives CDR1 SQVTM, CDR2 ANQGSEA. V gave up 1 base and J gave up 1 base, with 7 bases separating them. CDR3 size: 13 residues. The CDR3 sequence: CSVEARSQETQYF. Written as DNA, the CDR3 is TGCAGCGTTGAAGCGAGGTCCCAAGAGACCCAGTACTTC.

This clone was seen just once. V usage is TRBV2 and J usage is TRBJ2-7, with 10 bases lining up with TRBD2. Germline V lookup: CDR1 SNHLY, CDR2 FYNNEI. CDR3 size: 14 residues. V was clipped by 6 bases and J by 4 bases; unmatched bases: 6. The DNA for the CDR3 is TGTGCCAGCAGCGAGCGGGGGGGAGGATACGAGCAGTACTTC. This sequence encodes CASSERGGGYEQYF.

J is TRBJ1-2 and V is TRBV7-2, with TRBD1 identical over 9 bases. V dropped 4 bases and J dropped 8; count of bases not matched to a gene: 8. Germline CDR1 is SGHTA and CDR2 is FQGNSA. The CDR3 runs 14 residues. The CDR3 loop reads CASSSPDRGYGYTF. The CDR3, as DNA: TGTGCCAGCAGCTCACCGGACAGGGGATACGGCTACACCTTC.

This clone showed up just a few times. The chain combines TRBV25-1 with TRBJ1-1; TRBD1 is a possible D gene (6 bases). This CDR3 has 13 residues. Per the germline V gene, CDR1 is MGHDK and CDR2 is SYGVNS. Trimming stripped 6 bases from V and 11 bases from J, with 19 bases between. The CDR3 bases are TGTGCCAGCAGGGACCAGACAGGCAGCGGGGCTTTCTTT. Translating gives CASRDQTGSGAFF.

The rearrangement joins TRBV19 to TRBJ2-3, with D perhaps given as TRBD1 or TRBD2 (5 bases each). The CDR3 extends over 13 amino acids. The germline gives CDR1 LNHDA, CDR2 SQIVND (reference sequence). V dropped 6 bases and J dropped 4 bases, with 11 bases sitting between them. CDR3 region: CASSVGTPDTQYF. CDR3 nucleotide sequence: TGTGCCAGTAGCGTGGGGACCCCAGATACGCAGTATTTT.

As to this clone: In the same sample, other DNA sequences code for this CDR3. V is TRBV7-9 and J is TRBJ2-7; TRBD1 agrees at 7 bases. Unmatched junction bases numbered 4, after V lost 5 bases and J lost 3 bases. CDR3 length: 13 residues. The V gene's germline CDR1 is SEHNR and CDR2 FQNEAQ (reference sequence). CDR3: CASSPTGIYEQYF. The CDR3 coding sequence is TGTGCCAGCAGCCCGACAGGGATCTACGAGCAGTACTTC.

This clone was counted once. This chain uses TRBV15 with TRBJ2-3; TRBD2 matches at 7 bases. The CDR3 runs 14 residues. Germline values: CDR1 LNHNV, CDR2 YYDKDF (reference sequence). Losses at the gene ends were 4 bases for V and 9 bases for J; bases not matched to a gene: 10. CDR3 sequence (DNA): TGTGCCACCAGCACCCGCGGGACTACTCGGACGCAGTATTTT. Amino acids: CATSTRGTTRTQYF.

The chain links TRBV7-9 to TRBJ2-5; D is undetermined. Trimming shortened V by 1 base and J by 7 bases, and 16 bases separated the two germline ends. The CDR3 has 15 amino acids. Germline V CDR1 and CDR2: SEHNR, FQNEAQ (reference sequence). The CDR3 loop is CASSLEASRTGTQYF. The DNA for the CDR3 is TGTGCCAGCAGCTTAGAAGCTAGTCGGACGGGGACCCAGTACTTC.

This clone was seen a few times. The chain joins TRBV19 to TRBJ1-5; unclear D gene. The germline CDR1 and CDR2 sequences are LNHDA and SQIVND (reference sequence). There are 17 residues in the CDR3. V lost 5 bases, J lost 3 bases, and 20 bases lay in between. This chain's CDR3 is CASSDPSVGVFNQPQHF. CDR3 DNA sequence: TGTGCCAGTAGTGACCCTTCCGTTGGGGTCTTCAATCAGCCCCAGCATTTT.

CDR3 in amino acids: CASSLWAGISNQPQHF. In nucleotides, the CDR3 is TGTGCCAGCAGTTTATGGGCAGGGATTAGCAATCAGCCCCAGCATTTT. V is TRBV28 and J is TRBJ1-5; TRBD1 is a possible D gene (5 bases). This CDR3 has 16 residues. Germline lookup yields CDR1 MDHEN and CDR2 SYDVKM. The V end was cut by 0 bases, the J end by 0 bases, with 9 bases between. The full variable domain, with the rest looked up from reference TRBV28 and TRBJ1-5, is DVKVTQSSRYLVKRTGEKVFLECVQDMDHENMFWYRQDPGLGLRLIYFSYDVKMKEKGDIPEGYSVSREKKERFSLILESASTNQTSMYLCASSLWAGISNQPQHFGDGTRLSIL.

The J gene is TRBJ1-2, the V gene TRBV30; D uncertain. The CDR3 extends over 13 amino acids. Germline V CDR1 and CDR2: GTSNPN, SVGIG (reference sequence). V was cut by 7 bases and J by 1 base, with 13 bases left in between. The CDR3 loop is CAFPTRGNYGYTF. The CDR3, as DNA: TGTGCCTTCCCAACCAGAGGTAACTATGGCTACACCTTC.

The chain uses TRBV6-5 and TRBJ1-2; 9 bases agree with TRBD1. The CDR3 runs 14 residues. Per the germline V gene, CDR1 is MNHEY and CDR2 is SVGAGI. V lost 5 bases and J lost 3; bases outside the gene matches: 4. This chain's CDR3 is CASSKGQGDYGYTF. The CDR3 DNA reads TGTGCCAGCAGTAAGGGACAGGGAGACTATGGCTACACCTTC.

Comment on this clone: Within the sample, other DNA sequences also encode this same CDR3. This chain joins TRBV7-6 and TRBJ2-1, with 9 positions matching TRBD2. Germline CDR1 and CDR2: SGHVS and FNYEAQ. This CDR3 is 16 amino acids long. The trim removed 1 base at V and 8 bases at J, leaving 9 bases unmatched. CDR3 nucleotide sequence: TGTGCCAGCAGCTTAGGGGGCGGGAGGGCCCTCGATGAGCAGTTCTTC. Protein sequence: CASSLGGGRALDEQFF.

The V call is TRBV28, the J call TRBJ1-3; D might be TRBD1 (6 bases). CDR3 size: 16 residues. CDR1 is MDHEN, CDR2 SYDVKM, per germline. Trimming cost V 3 bases and J 3 bases, with 15 bases left between them. The CDR3 reads CASSFPGGRRGNTIYF. CDR3 sequence (DNA): TGTGCCAGCAGTTTCCCCGGGGGCAGGCGTGGAAACACCATATATTTT.

V and J are TRBV5-4 and TRBJ2-2; D remains ambiguous. There are 15 residues in the CDR3. Per the germline V gene, CDR1 is SGHNT and CDR2 is YYREEE (reference sequence). V was pared by 3 bases and J by 3 bases, with 12 bases between. The CDR3 nucleotides read TGTGCCAGCAGCTCCAATCGTGGGTACACCGGGGAGCTGTTTTTT. Protein: CASSSNRGYTGELFF.

The J gene is TRBJ1-2, the V gene TRBV10-2; D is unresolved. The CDR3 has 14 amino acids. Trimming cost V 4 bases and J 0 bases, with 9 bases left between them. Germline assignment: CDR1 WSHSY and CDR2 SAAADI. This CDR3 is CASSGNTANYGYTF. CDR3 nucleotide sequence: TGCGCCAGCAGTGGGAACACCGCTAACTATGGCTACACCTTC.

The rearrangement links TRBV19 to TRBJ1-5; 9 nucleotides agree with TRBD1. The CDR3 runs 15 residues. Germline lookup yields CDR1 LNHDA and CDR2 SQIVND (reference sequence). J was trimmed by 4 bases and V by 1 base; bases with no gene match: 2. This CDR3 reads CASSIGGTGNQPQHF. Written as DNA, the CDR3 is TGTGCCAGTAGTATAGGTGGGACAGGGAATCAGCCCCAGCATTTT.

In this sample, this clone turned up once. This chain uses TRBV5-4 with TRBJ1-3, with D perhaps matching TRBD1 (6 bases). The germline V gene has CDR1 SGHNT and CDR2 YYREEE (reference sequence). The CDR3 extends over 18 amino acids. Trimming removed 0 bases from V and 0 bases from J, with 16 bases in between. For the CDR3, the DNA is TGTGCCAGCAGCTTGGATGGCAGGGGAATATCCTCTGGAAACACCATATATTTT. Translation: CASSLDGRGISSGNTIYF. The full variable domain, with the rest looked up from reference TRBV5-4 and TRBJ1-3, is ETGVTQSPTHLIKTRGQQVTLRCSSQSGHNTVSWYQQALGQGPQFIFQYYREEENGRGNFPPRFSGLQFPNYSSELNVNALELDDSALYLCASSLDGRGISSGNTIYFGEGSWLTVV.

V and J are TRBV10-3 and TRBJ2-2; TRBD1 matches 10 bases. V shed 2 bases and J 4 bases; nucleotides not matched to a gene: 4. Germline CDR1 and CDR2: ENHRY and SYGVKD. This CDR3 region has 16 residues. As DNA, the CDR3 is TGTGCCATCAGTGAGGGACAGGGGGAGAGCACCGGGGAGCTGTTTTTT. It yields the protein CAISEGQGESTGELFF.

The chain is built from TRBV4-3 and TRBJ1-3; no clear D. Germline V gene sequence: CDR1 LGHNA, CDR2 YSLEER. Trimming stripped 0 bases from V and 4 bases from J, with 4 bases between. The CDR3 covers 13 residues. The DNA for the CDR3 is TGCGCCAGCAGCCAAGATACCGGAAACACCATATATTTT. Amino acid sequence: CASSQDTGNTIYF.

Here the CDR3 reads CASSPGRSYGYTF. For the CDR3, the DNA is TGTGCCAGCAGCCCCGGACGGAGCTATGGCTACACCTTC. The rearrangement joins TRBV5-4 to TRBJ1-2, with D unclear. Germline CDR1 and CDR2: SGHNT and YYREEE (reference sequence). V lost 4 bases and J 4 bases, leaving 11 bases between the germline ends. This CDR3 comprises 13 residues.